This T cell receptor (beta chain) appears in the sequencing data of a study of blood T cell repertoires in COVID-19. Across the study: Donors in the United States, Italy and Spain gave samples during acute or convalescent COVID-19.

Per the authors' pipeline: Scientists estimated how many nucleated cells there were by amplifying reference gene primers. Libraries were prepared by immunoSEQ multiplex PCR; TCRdb keeps only in-frame clonotypes and omits some of them. V and J calls and clone size are those listed in that table; D and trimming were worked out from the DNA. The sample includes some 270,000 clones, roughly 86% of them seen just once. Material: peripheral blood. The clonotype was recovered from a man aged 35 to 55 with active or convalescent COVID-19.

The CDR3 region has the DNA TGCGCCAGCAGCTTGGGGAGGTCGGGAGGCAATTCACCCCTCCACTTT. Residues: CASSLGRSGGNSPLHF. The chain couples TRBV5-1 to TRBJ1-6; no clear D gene. V was trimmed by 0 bases and J by 7 bases, leaving 14 bases between them. The CDR3 extends over 16 amino acids. The germline V gene has CDR1 SGHRS and CDR2 YFSETQ.